Listed here are 17 T cell receptor beta chains from one sample, sequenced in a study of T cell responses to AZD1222 COVID-19 vaccine. Method: immunoSEQ multiplex PCR; TCRdb's copy keeps in-frame clones and lacks some. The data hold about 190,000 clones, with almost 95% observed a single time. The sequences come from peripheral blood, collected on day 0 of AZD1222 vaccination. The receptor source for this set is an adult in good health.

The V call is TRBV6-5, the J call TRBJ1-2; D might be TRBD1 (6 bases). V lost 6 bases and J 0 bases, leaving 14 bases between the germline ends. The CDR3 is made up of 15 amino acids. CDR1 is MNHEY and CDR2 is SVGAGI in the germline V gene. CDR3 nucleotide sequence: TGTGCCAGCAGACCAACAGGGCTATCTAACTATGGCTACACCTTC. Its translation is CASRPTGLSNYGYTF.

This clone was observed a single time. The V call is TRBV2, the J call TRBJ1-2, with 10 positions matching TRBD1. The CDR3 length is 15 residues. With V trimmed by 7 bases and J by 2 bases, 7 bases remained unmatched. Germline assignment: CDR1 SNHLY and CDR2 FYNNEI. The CDR3 coding sequence is TGTGCCAGCAAGGTTTGGGGACAGGGGAACTATGGCTACACCTTC. As protein: CASKVWGQGNYGYTF.

V gene TRBV10-2 combines with J gene TRBJ2-1, with 14 bases matching TRBD2. The CDR3 has 15 amino acids. In germline, CDR1 is WSHSY, CDR2 SAAADI. The ends lost 8 bases at V and 7 bases at J; junction bases unmatched: 7. CDR3 nucleotide sequence: TGCGCCAGCGGGGGACTAGCGGGAGTGGTTAATGAGCAGTTCTTC. Amino acids: CASGGLAGVVNEQFF.

This sequence joins TRBV21-1 and TRBJ1-2; the table's D call TRBD1 went unverified against the DNA. TRBV21-1 is a documented pseudogene. This CDR3 is 16 amino acids long. The chain's CDR3 is CASSKARHFPIYGYTF. Written as DNA, the CDR3 is TGTGCCAGCAGCAAAGCGAGACATTTTCCGATTTATGGCTACACCTTC.

The chain couples TRBV6-1 to TRBJ1-6, with D hard to call. In germline, CDR1 is MNHNS, CDR2 SASEGT. Deletions cut 0 bases from V and 11 bases from J, with 14 bases between. There are 15 residues in the CDR3. Here the CDR3 reads CASSEALRKGTPLHF. CDR3 nucleotides: TGTGCCAGCAGTGAAGCGCTTCGAAAGGGAACACCCCTCCACTTT.

This chain uses TRBV28 with TRBJ1-1; D gene unclear. The CDR3 runs 14 residues. Trimming shortened V by 6 bases and J by 1 base, and 12 bases separated the two germline ends. Germline CDR1 reads MDHEN; CDR2 reads SYDVKM. In nucleotides, the CDR3 is TGTGCCAGCAGCCTCACCGGGCGGAACACTGAAGCTTTCTTT. Its translation is CASSLTGRNTEAFF.

J is TRBJ2-1 and V is TRBV14; tentatively, D is TRBD1 (5 bases). The CDR3 runs 16 residues. The germline V gene encodes CDR1 SGHDN and CDR2 FVKESK. V shed 2 bases and J shed 0 bases, with 11 bases lying between them. The CDR3 nucleotides read TGTGCCAGCAGCCAACCCAGGGCCGACTCCTACAATGAGCAGTTCTTC. Translated, it gives CASSQPRADSYNEQFF.

The V gene is TRBV2, the J gene TRBJ1-1, with D unclear. The V gene lost 1 base and the J gene lost 5 bases, with 8 bases spanning the gap. CDR1 SNHLY and CDR2 FYNNEI come from the germline V gene. The CDR3 has 13 amino acids. The CDR3 here is CASSEGVRTEAFF. CDR3 sequence (DNA): TGTGCCAGCAGTGAAGGGGTCAGGACTGAAGCTTTCTTT.

The chain uses TRBV11-2 and TRBJ2-1; maybe TRBD2 (6 bases). Germline values: CDR1 SGHAT, CDR2 FQNNGV. This CDR3 is 15 amino acids long. V was cut by 5 bases and J by 10 bases, with 21 bases left in between. In DNA form, the CDR3 reads TGTGCCAGCAGCAACCGGGACTTCGCTAATAGGGAGCAGTTCTTC. Translation: CASSNRDFANREQFF.

This clone showed up just once. The chain recombines TRBV28 with TRBJ2-1, with 8 nucleotides matching TRBD2. CDR1 and CDR2 (germline): MDHEN, SYDVKM. The trim removed 3 bases at V and 8 bases at J, leaving 12 bases unmatched. The CDR3 has 16 amino acids. In DNA, the CDR3 is TGTGCCAGCAGTTTCGGTCGGGAGGGCCGCGTTGATGAGCAGTTCTTC. Translated: CASSFGREGRVDEQFF.

The chain links TRBV28 to TRBJ2-7; no clear D. Trimming left V 5 bases short and J 0 bases short, with 8 bases between. The CDR3 has 13 amino acids. The V gene's germline CDR1 is MDHEN and CDR2 SYDVKM. The CDR3 nucleotides read TGTGCCAGCAGTCCCTTGAGCTCCTACGAGCAGTACTTC. Encoded protein: CASSPLSSYEQYF.

This sequence joins TRBV19 and TRBJ2-2; 8 bases map to TRBD1. The J segment lost 7 bases and the V segment lost 7 bases, leaving 8 bases of the junction unmatched. Germline V gene data show CDR1 as LNHDA and CDR2 as SQIVND (reference sequence). This CDR3 contains 14 residues. Here the CDR3 DNA reads TGTGCCAGTAACAGGGACAGGATCGTCGGGGAGCTGTTTTTT. Protein product: CASNRDRIVGELFF.

The chain employs TRBV6-5 and TRBJ2-3, with D possibly TRBD2 on 6 matching bases. This CDR3 has 16 amino acids. Germline loops: CDR1 MNHEY, CDR2 SVGAGI. Trimming stripped 0 bases from V and 4 bases from J, with 14 bases between. The CDR3 region is CASSYSSGPRPDTQYF. In DNA form, the CDR3 reads TGTGCCAGCAGTTACTCTAGCGGTCCACGGCCAGATACGCAGTATTTT.

The rearrangement uses TRBV6-5 and TRBJ1-6; D remains unclear. V lost 7 bases and J lost 8, with 12 bases in between. CDR3 length: 13 amino acids. The germline V gene encodes CDR1 MNHEY and CDR2 SVGAGI. CDR3 nucleotides: TGTGCCAGCACCTTGGTACCGGATTCACCCCTCCACTTT. This sequence encodes CASTLVPDSPLHF.

The chain employs TRBV9 and TRBJ2-7; 10 bases are a match to TRBD2. Germline-derived CDR1 and CDR2 are SGDLS and YYNGEE. The CDR3 length is 19 residues. With V trimmed by 0 bases and J by 7 bases, 19 bases remained unmatched. CDR3 nucleotide sequence: TGTGCCAGCAGCGTAGAAGGCGGTTGGCTAGCGGGAGATTCGAGAGAGCAGTACTTC. Translating it yields CASSVEGGWLAGDSREQYF.

The gene calls are TRBV5-1 and TRBJ2-7; 7 bases are a match to TRBD1. V was clipped by 5 bases and J by 3 bases; unmatched bases: 5. CDR1 is SGHRS and CDR2 is YFSETQ in the germline V gene. The CDR3 length is 13 residues. CDR3 sequence reads: CASSEAGGYEQYF. CDR3 nucleotides: TGCGCCAGCAGTGAGGCAGGGGGCTACGAGCAGTACTTC. Looking up the rest from reference TRBV5-1 and TRBJ2-7 gives the full variable domain: KAGVTQTPRYLIKTRGQQVTLSCSPISGHRSVSWYQQTPGQGLQFLFEYFSETQRNKGNFPGRFSGRQFSNSRSEMNVSTLELGDSALYLCASSEAGGYEQYFGPGTRLTVT.

The V call is TRBV6-6, the J call TRBJ2-3; D remains unclear. Per the germline V gene, CDR1 is MNHNY and CDR2 is SVGAGI (reference sequence). The CDR3 is 12 residues long. CDR3 region: CPRRIYTDTQYF. The DNA of the CDR3 is TGTCCCCGGCGGATCTACACAGATACGCAGTATTTT.